This entry features one T cell receptor (beta chain) sequence. The junction departs from the called germline gene at one end, perhaps through a read error. The data stem from a study of blood T cell repertoires in COVID-19. Across the study: Acute and convalescent COVID-19 specimens originated in the United States, Italy and Spain. The cDNA or gDNA used as material had been derived from T cells, B-cell-depleted T cells, or PBMCs.

Per the original methods: Using reference gene primer amplification, nucleated cell counts were estimated. Some clones are missing from TCRdb's copy, which holds only in-frame ones; the method was immunoSEQ multiplex PCR. V and J calls and clone size are given by that table; D and trimming were obtained from the DNA. The data hold 210,000 or so clones, with roughly 85% observed a single time. The study counted Cohort 3 donors as recovered given two negative PCRs, clearance, or symptom resolution. In germline, CDR1 is MNHNY, CDR2 SVGAGI (reference sequence). The CDR3 has 16 residues. The TCR sequence derives from a man aged 25-40 years who had recovered from COVID-19. Sample: PBMCs or T cells enriched from blood (not recorded which). The rearrangement links TRBV6-6 to TRBJ2-7, with TRBD2 matching over 11 bases. CDR3 protein: CASSYLQGTSGTGSNF. In nucleotides, the CDR3 is TGTGCCAGCAGTTATCTACAGGGGACTAGCGGTACCGGGTCGAACTTC.